The 26 T cell receptor beta chains reported below all come from one sample, sequenced in a study of cytomegalovirus exposure and HLA in healthy donors. The primer mix had 60 Vbeta and 13 Jbeta primers. TCRdb keeps only in-frame clones here, not all; method: immunoSEQ multiplex PCR. The table has tens of thousands of clones, 84% seen once; the top ten hold 5.5% to 6.5%. Sequencing used PBMCs. All receptors come from a woman between 18 and 30 years old in good health and CMV-seropositive.

This clone was observed a single time. The chain uses TRBV6-6 and TRBJ2-7; TRBD1 agrees at 7 bases. This CDR3 contains 12 residues. CDR1 and CDR2 from the germline V gene are MNHNY and SVGAGI (reference sequence). Trimming took 6 bases from V and 5 from J; bases not matched to a gene: 4. The CDR3 nucleotides read TGTGCCAGCAGAGGGGGCTCGGACGAGCAGTACTTC. It yields the protein CASRGGSDEQYF.

The rearrangement joins TRBV6-5 to TRBJ2-7; 9 bases are a match to TRBD1. CDR3 length: 15 residues. Germline V gene data show CDR1 as MNHEY and CDR2 as SVGAGI. J was trimmed by 0 bases and V by 8 bases; bases with no gene match: 8. The CDR3 is CASQVGTGHSYEQYF. The DNA of the CDR3 is TGTGCCAGCCAAGTGGGGACAGGGCACTCCTACGAGCAGTACTTC.

The chain joins TRBV29-1 to TRBJ2-1, with 10 nucleotides matching TRBD2. The V gene's germline CDR1 is SQVTM and CDR2 ANQGSEA. Losses at the gene ends were 8 bases for V and 0 bases for J; bases not matched to a gene: 19. This CDR3 has 19 residues. The CDR3 protein is CSLLLTGTSDRGSYNEQFF. CDR3 sequence (DNA): TGCAGCCTCCTCCTTACCGGGACTAGCGACCGGGGCTCCTACAATGAGCAGTTCTTC.

The J gene is TRBJ2-1, the V gene TRBV5-6; 7 bases are a match to TRBD2. V gave up 3 bases and J gave up 2 bases; unmatched junction bases: 5. CDR3 length: 15 amino acids. The germline CDR1 and CDR2 sequences are SGHDT and YYEEEE. The CDR3 sequence is CASSSGLNTYNEQFF. The DNA for the CDR3 is TGTGCCAGCAGCTCGGGACTAAACACCTACAATGAGCAGTTCTTC.

The V call is TRBV11-1, the J call TRBJ1-1, with D perhaps TRBD1 (6 bases). The V gene lost 7 bases and the J gene lost 6 bases, with 27 bases spanning the gap. In germline, CDR1 is SGHAT, CDR2 FQDESV (reference sequence). The CDR3 runs 17 residues. As DNA, the CDR3 is TGTGCCAGCACCACATCGCCGGGACACTTAAACCCTCCTGAAGCTTTCTTT. Translation: CASTTSPGHLNPPEAFF. Based on the CDR3 plus reference TRBV11-1 and TRBJ1-1, the full variable domain is EAEVAQSPRYKITEKSQAVAFWCDPISGHATLYWYRQILGQGPELLVQFQDESVVDDSQLPKDRFSAERLKGVDSTLKIQPAELGDSAMYLCASTTSPGHLNPPEAFFGQGTRLTVV.

The chain employs TRBV7-8 and TRBJ2-1; 9 bases map to TRBD2. This CDR3 has 14 amino acids. From germline, CDR1 is SGHVS and CDR2 FQNEAQ. After removal of 6 bases from V and 5 bases from J, the junction contained 5 bases not matched to a gene. Here the CDR3 DNA reads TGTGCCAGCAGGGGAGCGGGAGGAGACAATGAGCAGTTCTTC. It codes for CASRGAGGDNEQFF.

The chain employs TRBV5-1 and TRBJ1-5, with 7 bases matching TRBD1. The length of the CDR3 is 15 residues. The trim removed 4 bases at V and 2 bases at J, leaving 6 bases unmatched. Germline values: CDR1 SGHRS, CDR2 YFSETQ. The CDR3 reads CASSPEGAGNQPQHF. DNA for the CDR3: TGCGCCAGCAGCCCCGAGGGGGCGGGCAATCAGCCCCAGCATTTT.

V gene TRBV18 combines with J gene TRBJ2-7; 7 nucleotides match TRBD2. The length of the CDR3 is 16 residues. J was trimmed by 2 bases and V by 2 bases; bases with no gene match: 9. Germline CDR1 and CDR2: KGHSH and LQKENI. Written as DNA, the CDR3 is TGTGCCAGCTCACCAACGCGGGTGGGAGGGACCTACGAGCAGTACTTC. It yields the protein CASSPTRVGGTYEQYF.

The genes are TRBV14 and TRBJ2-5, with 7 positions matching TRBD2. Germline V gene data show CDR1 as SGHDN and CDR2 as FVKESK. This CDR3 has 14 residues. Trimming removed 4 bases from V and 5 bases from J; junction bases left unmatched: 7. Written as DNA, the CDR3 is TGTGCCAGCAGCCGATCTACTAGCGAGGAGACCCAGTACTTC. Amino acids: CASSRSTSEETQYF. Supplemented by reference TRBV14 and TRBJ2-5, the full variable domain reads EAGVTQFPSHSVIEKGQTVTLRCDPISGHDNLYWYRRVMGKEIKFLLHFVKESKQDESGMPNNRFLAERTGGTYSTLKVQPAELEDSGVYFCASSRSTSEETQYFGPGTRLLVL.

CDR3 DNA sequence: TGTGCCAGCAGTTTCTCCGGGACAGGGGCCTACGAGCAGTACTTC. Translation gives CASSFSGTGAYEQYF. The chain links TRBV28 to TRBJ2-7; 10 positions match TRBD1. The J segment lost 2 bases and the V segment lost 3 bases, leaving 4 bases of the junction unmatched. CDR1 is MDHEN and CDR2 is SYDVKM in the germline V gene. The CDR3 runs 15 residues.

This rearrangement joins TRBV7-2 to TRBJ1-3; D not resolved. This CDR3 has 14 amino acids. The V gene's germline CDR1 is SGHTA and CDR2 FQGNSA. Between the trimmed V and J ends, which lost 5 bases and 0 bases, there was a span of 8 bases. CDR3 sequence (DNA): TGTGCCAGCAGCCCTAGGAGCTCTGGAAACACCATATATTTT. This encodes CASSPRSSGNTIYF.

The CDR3 sequence is CASSVADRSEAFF. Written as DNA, the CDR3 is TGTGCCAGCAGCGTAGCGGACAGGAGTGAAGCTTTCTTT. The rearrangement links TRBV9 to TRBJ1-1; 7 bases line up with TRBD1. Germline-derived CDR1 and CDR2 are SGDLS and YYNGEE. V gave up 0 bases and J gave up 7 bases; unmatched junction bases: 3. This CDR3 has 13 residues.

The CDR3 is CATGPGSQPQHF. CDR3 DNA sequence: TGTGCCACCGGGCCGGGGAGTCAGCCCCAGCATTTT. The rearrangement uses TRBV27 and TRBJ1-5; no firm D call. Germline lookup yields CDR1 MNHEY and CDR2 SMNVEV (reference sequence). The length of the CDR3 is 12 residues. Between the trimmed V and J ends, which lost 10 bases and 6 bases, there was a span of 13 bases.

The genes are TRBV2 and TRBJ1-6, with D possibly being TRBD1 (5 bases). This CDR3 has 15 amino acids. V gave up 9 bases and J gave up 1 base, with 13 bases separating them. Germline lookup yields CDR1 SNHLY and CDR2 FYNNEI. CDR3 nucleotide sequence: TGTGCCAGTAGACAGACGAATTCCTATAATTCACCCCTCCACTTT. It encodes CASRQTNSYNSPLHF.

J is TRBJ2-7 and V is TRBV7-6, with D uncertain. This CDR3 is 12 amino acids long. V shed 1 base and J shed 5 bases, with 6 bases lying between them. Germline-derived CDR1 and CDR2 are SGHVS and FNYEAQ. CDR3 nucleotides: TGTGCCAGCAGCTTAGGTCAGAACGAGCAGTACTTC. Amino acid sequence: CASSLGQNEQYF.

With regard to this clone: Other DNA sequences in this specimen translate into the identical CDR3. This sequence joins TRBV6-1 and TRBJ2-7, with TRBD1 identical over 12 bases. Trimming cost V 0 bases and J 6 bases; bases outside gene matches: 6. Per germline, CDR1 MNHNS and CDR2 SASEGT. The CDR3 extends over 16 amino acids. Here the CDR3 DNA reads TGTGCCAGCAGTGAAGCGGTCGGGACAGGGGGCGCCGAGCAGTACTTC. Translating gives CASSEAVGTGGAEQYF.

This clone was detected once. The chain recombines TRBV11-2 with TRBJ2-1; D perhaps matches TRBD2 (5 bases). CDR1 and CDR2 (germline): SGHAT, FQNNGV. The CDR3 length is 12 residues. Trimming stripped 5 bases from V and 13 bases from J, with 15 bases between. This chain's CDR3 is CASSPREGKQFF. In DNA form, the CDR3 reads TGTGCCAGCAGCCCGCGAGAGGGTAAACAGTTCTTC.

The rearrangement links TRBV4-1 to TRBJ2-7; a weak D match, TRBD1 (6 bases). CDR3 length: 15 residues. Germline CDR1 reads MGHRA; CDR2 reads YSYEKL. The V end lost 0 bases, the J end lost 0 bases, and 9 bases lay between the germline ends. Here the CDR3 reads CASSQDDRSSYEQYF. The DNA for the CDR3 is TGCGCCAGCAGCCAAGACGACAGGAGCTCCTACGAGCAGTACTTC.

The genes are TRBV6-5 and TRBJ2-1; D ambiguous. Germline loops: CDR1 MNHEY, CDR2 SVGAGI. The V gene lost 0 bases and the J gene lost 3 bases, with 9 bases spanning the gap. CDR3 length: 15 amino acids. The CDR3 is CASSYSKFGYNEQFF. The CDR3 nucleotides read TGTGCCAGCAGTTACTCGAAGTTCGGCTACAATGAGCAGTTCTTC.

The V and J genes are TRBV10-2 and TRBJ1-1; D possibly corresponds to TRBD1 (6 bases). CDR1 is WSHSY, CDR2 SAAADI, per germline. This CDR3 spans 15 amino acids. The V and J ends lost 9 bases and 0 bases respectively, with 17 bases between them. The CDR3 reads CASCGEGELNTEAFF. Written as DNA, the CDR3 is TGCGCCAGTTGTGGGGAGGGGGAATTGAACACTGAAGCTTTCTTT.

This chain connects TRBV2 to TRBJ2-5, with D perhaps TRBD2 (5 bases). The germline CDR1 and CDR2 sequences are SNHLY and FYNNEI. The CDR3 length is 12 residues. The ends were cut back, 7 bases at V and 7 bases at J, with 13 bases in the middle. CDR3: CASNPDSLTQYF. In DNA form, the CDR3 reads TGTGCCAGCAACCCGGACTCTTTGACCCAGTACTTC.

The genes are TRBV9 and TRBJ2-2; 9 bases line up with TRBD2. Germline V gene sequence: CDR1 SGDLS, CDR2 YYNGEE. CDR3 size: 20 residues. Losses at the gene ends were 1 base for V and 0 bases for J; bases not matched to a gene: 13. CDR3 sequence (DNA): TGTGCCAGCAGCGTATCCCCTAATCCAGCGGGAGGCGCGAACACCGGGGAGCTGTTTTTT. Amino acid sequence: CASSVSPNPAGGANTGELFF.

The gene calls are TRBV2 and TRBJ2-3, with TRBD2 identical over 9 bases. This CDR3 contains 18 residues. The V segment lost 0 bases and the J segment 0 bases; nucleotides outside the gene matches: 7. Germline loops: CDR1 SNHLY, CDR2 FYNNEI. As DNA, the CDR3 is TGTGCCAGCAGTGAAGCCTGGGGCGGGAGGGCTAGCACAGATACGCAGTATTTT. Amino acids: CASSEAWGGRASTDTQYF.

V is TRBV28 and J is TRBJ2-5; TRBD1 agrees at 7 bases. V lost 6 bases to trimming and J lost 2 bases; unmatched junction nucleotides: 0. Germline CDR1 MDHEN, CDR2 SYDVKM. The CDR3 spans 12 residues. CDR3 sequence (DNA): TGTGCCAGCAGCAGGGGGCAAGAGACCCAGTACTTC. Translating it yields CASSRGQETQYF.

The rearrangement uses TRBV21-1 and TRBJ2-7; TRBD2 is taken as the D call from the table, unchecked against the DNA. TRBV21-1 is a pseudogene. The CDR3 extends over 14 amino acids. The CDR3 DNA reads TGTGCCAGCAGCAAGCCGGGTGATTCCTACGAGCAGTACTTC. Protein: CASSKPGDSYEQYF.

The CDR3 bases are TGTGCCAGCAGTTTTGGACAGGGTTTATTTAGGGAGCAGTACTTC. This codes for CASSFGQGLFREQYF. The rearrangement joins TRBV27 to TRBJ2-7; 8 nucleotides agree with TRBD1. The CDR3 sequence is 15 residues long. After removal of 3 bases from V and 7 bases from J, the junction contained 11 bases not matched to a gene. CDR1 and CDR2 from the germline V gene are MNHEY and SMNVEV (reference sequence).